The 23 T cell receptor beta chains in this list originate from one sample, sequenced in a study of blood T cell repertoires in COVID-19. TCRdb keeps only in-frame clones here, not all; method: immunoSEQ multiplex PCR. The table lists 370,000 or so clones, more than 75% of them singletons. Sample: peripheral blood. The receptors come from a human donor with acute or convalescent COVID-19. The donor label of this sample is uncertain.

The CDR3 nucleotides are TGTGCCAGCAGGCGTTACGGACTAGCGGGGGGGAGCTCCTACAATGAGCAGTTCTTC. This encodes CASRRYGLAGGSSYNEQFF. V is TRBV28 and J is TRBJ2-1; TRBD2 matches 15 bases. The V and J ends lost 6 bases and 0 bases, in that order; junction bases with no gene match: 9. The CDR3 is 19 residues long. Looked up from germline, CDR1 is MDHEN and CDR2 is SYDVKM. Full variable domain (missing parts from reference TRBV28 and TRBJ2-1): DVKVTQSSRYLVKRTGEKVFLECVQDMDHENMFWYRQDPGLGLRLIYFSYDVKMKEKGDIPEGYSVSREKKERFSLILESASTNQTSMYLCASRRYGLAGGSSYNEQFFGPGTRLTVL.

This clone was found once. V is TRBV30 and J is TRBJ1-1, with 7 bases that match TRBD1. V lost 0 bases and J lost 1; bases outside the gene matches: 11. Per the germline V gene, CDR1 is GTSNPN and CDR2 is SVGIG (reference sequence). CDR3 size: 17 residues. CDR3 loop: CAWSVGTEFIKNTEAFF. DNA of the CDR3: TGTGCCTGGAGTGTAGGGACAGAATTTATAAAGAACACTGAAGCTTTCTTT.

The chain employs TRBV5-1 and TRBJ2-2, with D possibly TRBD2 on 5 matching bases. The CDR3 has 15 amino acids. The V gene's germline CDR1 is SGHRS and CDR2 YFSETQ. The V and J ends lost 7 bases and 5 bases respectively, with 18 bases between them. The chain's CDR3 is CASSKVGLYTGELFF. In DNA form, the CDR3 reads TGCGCCAGCTCGAAGGTTGGACTCTATACCGGGGAGCTGTTTTTT.

CDR3 protein: CAISVAGSEISGYTF. In DNA form, the CDR3 reads TGTGCCATCAGTGTGGCCGGGAGCGAGATCTCGGGCTACACCTTC. J is TRBJ1-2 and V is TRBV10-3, with no clear D. The CDR3 loop spans 15 amino acids. Germline V lookup: CDR1 ENHRY, CDR2 SYGVKD. Between the trimmed V and J ends, which lost 4 bases and 8 bases, there was a span of 20 bases.

This sequence joins TRBV11-2 and TRBJ1-1; D is ambiguous. V lost 2 bases to trimming and J lost 4 bases, with 11 bases between them. The V gene's germline CDR1 is SGHAT and CDR2 FQNNGV. CDR3 length: 14 residues. CDR3 sequence (DNA): TGTGCCAGCAGCTTATTTATAGGGAGCACTGAAGCTTTCTTT. Its protein is CASSLFIGSTEAFF.

This clone was observed a single time. This rearrangement joins TRBV5-1 to TRBJ1-1, with 8 bases fitting TRBD1. In germline, CDR1 is SGHRS, CDR2 YFSETQ. This CDR3 contains 13 residues. V trimming: 4 bases; J trimming: 10 bases; junction bases outside the gene matches: 9. CDR3 nucleotides: TGCGCCAGCAGCCCGCAGACAGGGGATGGAGCTTTCTTT. It specifies CASSPQTGDGAFF.

The chain joins TRBV30 to TRBJ1-6; D remains ambiguous. Per germline, CDR1 GTSNPN and CDR2 SVGIG (reference sequence). The CDR3 sequence is 13 residues long. V lost 0 bases to trimming and J lost 7 bases, with 7 bases between them. CDR3 sequence reads: CAWSVLENSPLHF. CDR3 coding DNA: TGTGCCTGGAGTGTACTAGAAAATTCACCCCTCCACTTT.

This sequence joins TRBV5-6 and TRBJ1-5; the D is unclear. CDR1 and CDR2 (germline): SGHDT, YYEEEE. V gave up 4 bases and J gave up 3 bases, with 17 bases separating them. The CDR3 is 16 residues long. In DNA, the CDR3 is TGTGCCAGCAGCGCCCTATCCGGGGTTGACAATCAGCCCCAGCATTTT. Translated, it gives CASSALSGVDNQPQHF.

V usage is TRBV19 and J usage is TRBJ1-4; D uncertain. In germline, CDR1 is LNHDA, CDR2 SQIVND (reference sequence). The CDR3 runs to 12 residues. Trimming left V 5 bases short and J 11 bases short, with 12 bases between. CDR3 bases: TGTGCCAGTAGTCCCCCACGAGGGAAACTGTTTTTT. This translates into CASSPPRGKLFF. The full variable domain, completed using reference TRBV19 and TRBJ1-4, is DGGITQSPKYLFRKEGQNVTLSCEQNLNHDAMYWYRQDPGQGLRLIYYSQIVNDFQKGDIAEGYSVSREKKESFPLTVTSAQKNPTAFYLCASSPPRGKLFFGSGTQLSVL.

The rearrangement links TRBV7-9 to TRBJ2-7; 8 bases map to TRBD2. Looked up from germline, CDR1 is SEHNR and CDR2 is FQNEAQ (reference sequence). Losses at the gene ends were 0 bases for V and 3 bases for J; bases not matched to a gene: 4. The CDR3 is made up of 15 amino acids. Written as DNA, the CDR3 is TGTGCCAGCAGCTTAGCAGCGGGAGCCAACTACGAGCAGTACTTC. Its protein product is CASSLAAGANYEQYF.

J is TRBJ1-6 and V is TRBV2, with D perhaps matching TRBD1 (6 bases). Trimming took 5 bases from V and 7 from J, leaving 9 bases between them. CDR3 length: 13 residues. CDR1 is SNHLY, CDR2 FYNNEI, per germline. CDR3 nucleotides: TGTGCCAGCAGTAGGACAGAAAATTCACCCCTCCACTTT. Protein: CASSRTENSPLHF.

This clone turned up a few times. V and J are TRBV18 and TRBJ2-1; 12 bases align to TRBD2. V shed 0 bases, J shed 7 bases, and the junction held 4 bases outside the gene matches. Germline V gives CDR1 KGHSH, CDR2 LQKENI. The length of the CDR3 is 16 residues. The DNA of the CDR3 is TGTGCCAGCTCACCACCCCTAGCGGGGGGGGGAAATGAGCAGTTCTTC. It encodes CASSPPLAGGGNEQFF.

The CDR3 reads CASRRGTYEQYF. CDR3 nucleotide sequence: TGTGCCAGCAGAAGAGGGACCTACGAGCAGTACTTC. The rearrangement links TRBV6-5 to TRBJ2-7; tentatively, D is TRBD2 (5 bases). Germline V gene lookup returns CDR1 MNHEY and CDR2 SVGAGI. V was shortened by 6 bases and J by 2 bases, with 8 bases between the two germline ends. The CDR3 has 12 residues.

The chain employs TRBV18 and TRBJ1-6, with unresolved D. Germline V gene lookup returns CDR1 KGHSH and CDR2 LQKENI. V lost 0 bases, J lost 9 bases, and 12 bases lay in between. This CDR3 contains 15 residues. The CDR3 spells CASSPPRGIGSPLHF. The CDR3 nucleotides are TGTGCCAGCTCACCACCCCGTGGTATCGGTTCACCCCTCCACTTT.

This chain connects TRBV5-6 to TRBJ2-7; tentatively, D is TRBD2 (5 bases). CDR3 length: 14 residues. Germline CDR1 reads SGHDT; CDR2 reads YYEEEE. Trimming removed 3 bases from V and 2 bases from J, with 12 bases in between. The CDR3 DNA reads TGTGCCAGCAGCTGGGGAGTGAGAACCTACGAGCAGTACTTC. This translates into CASSWGVRTYEQYF.

This clone was counted once. V and J are TRBV11-2 and TRBJ2-1, with 12 bases aligning to TRBD2. The length of the CDR3 is 15 residues. V trimming: 3 bases; J trimming: 6 bases; junction bases outside the gene matches: 3. Germline CDR1 and CDR2: SGHAT and FQNNGV. CDR3 region: CASSLRLAGVNEQFF. DNA for the CDR3: TGTGCCAGCAGCTTGAGACTAGCGGGAGTCAATGAGCAGTTCTTC.

V gene TRBV7-6 combines with J gene TRBJ2-1; tentative D call: TRBD2 (6 bases). V was cut by 1 base and J by 7 bases, with 20 bases left in between. This CDR3 comprises 17 residues. The germline CDR1 and CDR2 sequences are SGHVS and FNYEAQ. The CDR3 region has the DNA TGTGCCAGCAGCTTAGAGGCGGCCTTTCTGGGGGGAAATGAGCAGTTCTTC. The encoded protein is CASSLEAAFLGGNEQFF. Together with reference TRBV7-6 and TRBJ2-1, the CDR3 gives the full variable domain: GAGVSQSPRYKVTKRGQDVALRCDPISGHVSLYWYRQALGQGPEFLTYFNYEAQQDKSGLPNDRFSAERPEGSISTLTIQRTEQRDSAMYRCASSLEAAFLGGNEQFFGPGTRLTVL.

The V and J genes are TRBV7-9 and TRBJ2-1, with TRBD2 identical over 11 bases. Losses at the gene ends were 5 bases for V and 8 bases for J; bases not matched to a gene: 11. There are 16 residues in the CDR3. Germline loops: CDR1 SEHNR, CDR2 FQNEAQ (reference sequence). CDR3 loop: CASSTRYSGGVDEQFF. DNA of the CDR3: TGTGCCAGCAGCACCCGCTATAGCGGGGGGGTAGATGAGCAGTTCTTC.

The chain employs TRBV7-9 and TRBJ2-1; D might be TRBD2 (6 bases). The V end was cut by 5 bases, the J end by 7 bases, with 15 bases between. The CDR3 is 14 residues long. Germline V gene data show CDR1 as SEHNR and CDR2 as FQNEAQ (reference sequence). The CDR3, as DNA: TGTGCCAGCAGCCAACCGGGACTGGAGAATGAGCAGTTCTTC. This gives the protein CASSQPGLENEQFF.

This clone was observed a few times. The chain employs TRBV14 and TRBJ2-3; TRBD2 aligns across 11 bases. This CDR3 has 18 residues. The trim removed 1 base at V and 6 bases at J, leaving 12 bases unmatched. Germline CDR1 is SGHDN and CDR2 is FVKESK. The CDR3 DNA sequence: TGTGCCAGCAGCCAAGGTACCCGACTAGCGGGGAGCCGGGATACGCAGTATTTT. This translates into CASSQGTRLAGSRDTQYF.

A note on this clone: Distinct nucleotide sequences in the sample also encode this CDR3. V is TRBV9 and J is TRBJ1-2; no firm D call. The CDR3 length is 13 residues. V lost 0 bases and J 3 bases, leaving 6 bases between the germline ends. From germline, CDR1 is SGDLS and CDR2 YYNGEE. CDR3 in amino acids: CASSVVGDYGYTF. CDR3 DNA: TGTGCCAGCAGCGTAGTCGGGGACTATGGCTACACCTTC.

A few counts support this clone. This sequence joins TRBV7-8 and TRBJ2-1, with D maybe TRBD1 (5 bases). V lost 3 bases and J lost 7, with 13 bases in between. Germline V gene lookup returns CDR1 SGHVS and CDR2 FQNEAQ. CDR3 size: 14 residues. Here the CDR3 reads CASSFSGLWNEQFF. CDR3 DNA: TGTGCCAGCAGCTTCTCAGGGCTATGGAATGAGCAGTTCTTC. The full variable domain, its missing parts supplied by reference TRBV7-8 and TRBJ2-1, is GAGVSQSPRYKVAKRGQDVALRCDPISGHVSLFWYQQALGQGPEFLTYFQNEAQLDKSGLPSDRFFAERPEGSVSTLKIQRTQQEDSAVYLCASSFSGLWNEQFFGPGTRLTVL.

This clone occurred once. The chain couples TRBV5-5 to TRBJ1-4, with TRBD1 as a possible D gene (5 bases). V lost 3 bases to trimming and J lost 8 bases, with 17 bases between them. There are 15 residues in the CDR3. Germline V CDR1 and CDR2: SGHKS, YYEKEE (reference sequence). CDR3 protein: CASSSGGWTREKLFF. CDR3 in DNA: TGTGCCAGCAGCTCGGGGGGGTGGACAAGAGAAAAACTGTTTTTT.